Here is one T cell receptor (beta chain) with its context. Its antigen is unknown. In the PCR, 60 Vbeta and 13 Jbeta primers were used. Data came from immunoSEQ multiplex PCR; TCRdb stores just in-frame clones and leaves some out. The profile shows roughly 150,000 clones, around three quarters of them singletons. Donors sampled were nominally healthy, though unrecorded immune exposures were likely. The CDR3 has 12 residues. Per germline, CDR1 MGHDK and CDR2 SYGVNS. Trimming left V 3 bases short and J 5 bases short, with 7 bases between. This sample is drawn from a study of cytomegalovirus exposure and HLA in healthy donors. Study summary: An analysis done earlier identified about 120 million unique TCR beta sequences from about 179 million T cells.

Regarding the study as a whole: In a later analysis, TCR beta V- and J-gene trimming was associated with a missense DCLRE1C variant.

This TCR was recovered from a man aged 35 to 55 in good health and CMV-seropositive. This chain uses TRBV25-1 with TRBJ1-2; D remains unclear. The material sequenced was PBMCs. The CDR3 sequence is CASSDGRYGYTF. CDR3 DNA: TGTGCCAGCAGTGATGGGAGGTATGGCTACACCTTC.